The sample holds one count of the clone carrying this TCR beta chain. The data were produced by immunoSEQ multiplex PCR, yet TCRdb's version contains in-frame clones alone and is incomplete. The data hold 70,000 or so clones, with over 75% observed a single time. This sample is drawn from a study of blood T cell repertoires in COVID-19. Per germline, CDR1 SGHRS and CDR2 YFSETQ. The V gene lost 0 bases and the J gene lost 0 bases, with 10 bases spanning the gap. CDR3 length: 15 residues. The sequence derives from a woman younger than 30 with acute or convalescent COVID-19. The chain employs TRBV5-1 and TRBJ2-7; D is possibly TRBD1 (5 bases). The sample was peripheral blood. The DNA of the CDR3 is TGCGCCAGCAGCTTGGGCCTGGGGCACTCCTACGAGCAGTACTTC. Its translation is CASSLGLGHSYEQYF.